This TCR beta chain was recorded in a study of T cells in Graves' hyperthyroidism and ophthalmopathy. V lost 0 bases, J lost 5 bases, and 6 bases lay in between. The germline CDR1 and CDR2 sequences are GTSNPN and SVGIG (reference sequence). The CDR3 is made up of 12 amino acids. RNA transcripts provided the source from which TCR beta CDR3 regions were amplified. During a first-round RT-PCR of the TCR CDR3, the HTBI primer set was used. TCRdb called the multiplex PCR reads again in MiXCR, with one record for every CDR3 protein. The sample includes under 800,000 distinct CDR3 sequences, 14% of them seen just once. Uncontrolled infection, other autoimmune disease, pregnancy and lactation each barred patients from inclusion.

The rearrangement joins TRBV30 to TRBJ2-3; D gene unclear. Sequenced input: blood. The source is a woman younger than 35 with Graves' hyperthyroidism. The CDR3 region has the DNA TGTGCCTGGAGTGTTTACCTAGATACGCAGTATTTT. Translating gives CAWSVYLDTQYF.